This TCR beta chain is drawn from a study of glioma-infiltrating T cells after dendritic cell vaccination. Study-wide results and caveats: Longer survival after dendritic cell vaccination followed higher pretreatment TIL content. TCR clonality showed no direct relationship with survival.

The V and J ends lost 4 bases and 13 bases, in that order; junction bases with no gene match: 9. The germline V gene has CDR1 GTSNPN and CDR2 SVGIG (reference sequence). CDR3 length: 13 residues. This sample's time point: after dendritic cell vaccination, including at tumor progression/relapse. The sample holds a few counts of this clone. Antigen unknown. Input was approximately 2.2 ug genomic DNA, or all available if less. Method: immunoSEQ multiplex PCR; TCRdb's copy keeps in-frame clones and lacks some. This sample has tens of thousands of clones, with 75% to 90% found just once. The chain links TRBV30 to TRBJ2-1, with 11 bases fitting TRBD2. The TCR sequence derives from a human donor with glioblastoma. Material: blood, obtained after dendritic cell vaccination. DNA of the CDR3: TGTGCCTGGATGACCGGGACTAGCGGTATACAGTTCTTC. Its translation: CAWMTGTSGIQFF. Drawing the rest from reference TRBV30 and TRBJ2-1, the complete variable domain is SQTIHQWPATLVQPVGSPLSLECTVEGTSNPNLYWYRQAAGRGLQLLFYSVGIGQISSEVPQNLSASRPQDRQFILSSKKLLLSDSGFYLCAWMTGTSGIQFFGPGTRLTVL.